This T cell receptor (beta chain) appears in the sequencing data of a study of cytomegalovirus exposure and HLA in healthy donors. Data came from immunoSEQ multiplex PCR; TCRdb stores just in-frame clones and leaves some out. The table includes about 330,000 clones, roughly 87% detected once. The CDR3 covers 16 residues. V lost 1 base to trimming and J lost 4 bases, with 18 bases between them. Germline CDR1 SGHDT, CDR2 YYEEEE. The sequenced sample was PBMCs. V and J are TRBV5-6 and TRBJ2-7; the D gene could be TRBD1 or TRBD2 (5 bases each). This clonotype was obtained from a woman in her 30s in good health and CMV-seropositive. The DNA of the CDR3 is TGTGCCAGCAGCTTGTTGAGGGCAGGGCTCTCGTACGAGCAGTACTTC. Translation gives CASSLLRAGLSYEQYF.